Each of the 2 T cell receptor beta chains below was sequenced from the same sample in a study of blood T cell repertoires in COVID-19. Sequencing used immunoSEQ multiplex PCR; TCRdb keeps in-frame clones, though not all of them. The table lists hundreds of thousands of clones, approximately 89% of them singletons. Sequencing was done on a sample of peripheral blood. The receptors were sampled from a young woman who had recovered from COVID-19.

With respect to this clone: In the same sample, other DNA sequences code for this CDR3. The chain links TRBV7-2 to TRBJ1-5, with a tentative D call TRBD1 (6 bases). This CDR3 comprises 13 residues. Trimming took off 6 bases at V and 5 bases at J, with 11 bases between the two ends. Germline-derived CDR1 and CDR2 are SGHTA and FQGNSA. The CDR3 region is CASSLGGDQPQHF. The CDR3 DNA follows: TGTGCCAGCAGTCTAGGGGGGGATCAGCCCCAGCATTTT.

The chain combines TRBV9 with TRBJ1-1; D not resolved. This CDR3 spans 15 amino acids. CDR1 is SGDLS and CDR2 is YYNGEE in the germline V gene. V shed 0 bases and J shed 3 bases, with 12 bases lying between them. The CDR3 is CASSVVSYRDTEAFF. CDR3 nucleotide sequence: TGTGCCAGCAGCGTAGTTTCGTATCGGGACACTGAAGCTTTCTTT. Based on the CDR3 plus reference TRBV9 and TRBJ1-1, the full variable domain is DSGVTQTPKHLITATGQRVTLRCSPRSGDLSVYWYQQSLDQGLQFLIQYYNGEERAKGNILERFSAQQFPDLHSELNLSSLELGDSALYFCASSVVSYRDTEAFFGQGTRLTVV.